The 27 T cell receptor beta chains below all came from one sample that was sequenced in a study of CD4 T cells in relation to SARS-CoV-2 and coronaviruses. These receptors' antigens are unknown. Clones were sequenced by immunoSEQ multiplex PCR, and TCRdb holds only the in-frame ones, with some missing. The data contain more than 35,000 clones, just over 75% of them singletons. Material for sequencing was memory CD4+ T cells from PBMCs, cultured in vitro. All receptors derive from an adult with COVID-19.

This clone was observed a handful of times. The rearrangement links TRBV2 to TRBJ2-7; D ambiguous. Trimming left V 8 bases short and J 1 base short, with 12 bases between. CDR3 length: 13 residues. Germline V CDR1 and CDR2: SNHLY, FYNNEI. CDR3 region: CASAASPSYEQYF. Written as DNA, the CDR3 is TGTGCCAGCGCGGCCTCGCCATCCTACGAGCAGTACTTC.

The chain links TRBV23-1 to TRBJ2-7; weak D call: TRBD1 (6 bases). TRBV23-1 is reported as an ORF; its role is uncertain. V dropped 3 bases and J dropped 4 bases, with 19 bases sitting between them. The CDR3 consists of 16 residues. CDR3 amino acids: CASSHPRAGVRYEQYF. CDR3 coding DNA: TGCGCCAGCAGTCACCCCAGGGCAGGGGTACGGTACGAGCAGTACTTC.

The rearrangement uses TRBV5-1 and TRBJ2-2; the D gene is possibly TRBD2 (6 bases). The ends were cut back, 4 bases at V and 2 bases at J, with 12 bases in the middle. Germline lookup yields CDR1 SGHRS and CDR2 YFSETQ. The CDR3 extends over 15 amino acids. CDR3 in DNA: TGCGCCAGCAGCCCCGGGGGTGGAAACACCGGGGAGCTGTTTTTT. Its protein is CASSPGGGNTGELFF. The variable domain in full, with the rest retrieved from reference TRBV5-1 and TRBJ2-2, is KAGVTQTPRYLIKTRGQQVTLSCSPISGHRSVSWYQQTPGQGLQFLFEYFSETQRNKGNFPGRFSGRQFSNSRSEMNVSTLELGDSALYLCASSPGGGNTGELFFGEGSRLTVL.

The chain combines TRBV5-1 with TRBJ2-7, with TRBD2 matching over 7 bases. Germline CDR1 SGHRS, CDR2 YFSETQ. V gave up 3 bases and J gave up 2 bases; unmatched junction bases: 5. There are 14 residues in the CDR3. The CDR3 loop is CASSWSSGAYEQYF. CDR3 bases: TGCGCCAGCAGCTGGTCTAGCGGCGCCTACGAGCAGTACTTC.

The V and J genes are TRBV10-3 and TRBJ1-2, with TRBD1 as a possible D gene (6 bases). Germline V gene sequence: CDR1 ENHRY, CDR2 SYGVKD. Trimming left V 3 bases short and J 4 bases short, with 12 bases between. The CDR3 runs 14 residues. This chain's CDR3 is CAISDQGNFYGYTF. The CDR3 nucleotides are TGTGCCATCAGTGACCAGGGGAACTTCTATGGCTACACCTTC.

The CDR3 spells CASSEGQGNEKLFF. The DNA for the CDR3 is TGTGCCAGCAGTGAGGGACAGGGTAATGAAAAACTGTTTTTT. J is TRBJ1-4 and V is TRBV6-1; 9 bases map to TRBD1. Germline loops: CDR1 MNHNS, CDR2 SASEGT. This CDR3 has 14 amino acids. V was clipped by 3 bases and J by 4 bases; unmatched bases: 0.

The chain couples TRBV10-3 to TRBJ2-2; tentative D call: TRBD1 (5 bases). V lost 3 bases and J lost 8, with 13 bases in between. Germline CDR1 reads ENHRY; CDR2 reads SYGVKD. The CDR3 sequence is 14 residues long. The CDR3 nucleotides are TGTGCCATCAGTGACCAGGGTGCAGGGGGGGAGCTGTTTTTT. Translated: CAISDQGAGGELFF.

The chain employs TRBV6-5 and TRBJ2-5, with TRBD2 as a possible D gene (7 bases). V lost 7 bases and J lost 5, with 14 bases in between. Germline loops: CDR1 MNHEY, CDR2 SVGAGI. The CDR3 length is 13 residues. This CDR3 reads CASTRGGFETQYF. In DNA form, the CDR3 reads TGTGCCAGCACAAGGGGGGGATTTGAGACCCAGTACTTC.

This clone was seen just once. The chain is built from TRBV11-2 and TRBJ2-4; possible D gene TRBD1, 6 bases. V shed 4 bases and J shed 2 bases, with 15 bases lying between them. CDR1 and CDR2 from the germline V gene are SGHAT and FQNNGV. CDR3 size: 16 residues. CDR3 in DNA: TGTGCCAGCAGCTCCCCGAGGGGGTGGTCCAAAAACATTCAGTACTTC. Translated, it gives CASSSPRGWSKNIQYF.

This chain links TRBV5-1 with TRBJ2-5; tentative D call: TRBD2 (5 bases). Trimming removed 3 bases at V and 5 bases at J, with 14 bases between. The CDR3 runs 14 residues. Germline lookup yields CDR1 SGHRS and CDR2 YFSETQ. CDR3 sequence: CASSWSGRSETQYF. For the CDR3, the DNA is TGCGCCAGCAGCTGGTCGGGAAGATCGGAGACCCAGTACTTC.

The rearrangement joins TRBV5-6 to TRBJ1-2; perhaps TRBD1 as D (6 bases). V was clipped by 0 bases and J by 4 bases, with 16 bases between them. CDR1 is SGHDT, CDR2 YYEEEE, per germline. The CDR3 contains 16 residues. The CDR3 loop reads CASSLGLTGGGYGYTF. The CDR3, as DNA: TGTGCCAGCAGCTTGGGTTTGACTGGAGGGGGCTATGGCTACACCTTC.

V and J are TRBV7-9 and TRBJ1-3, with no clear D. The germline V gene encodes CDR1 SEHNR and CDR2 FQNEAQ (reference sequence). The CDR3 is made up of 15 amino acids. Trimming took off 0 bases at V and 2 bases at J, with 8 bases between the two ends. This CDR3 is CASSLAAGPGNTIYF. DNA for the CDR3: TGTGCCAGCAGCTTAGCTGCTGGACCTGGAAACACCATATATTTT. The variable domain in full, completed from reference TRBV7-9 and TRBJ1-3, reads DTGVSQNPRHKITKRGQNVTFRCDPISEHNRLYWYRQTLGQGPEFLTYFQNEAQLEKSRLLSDRFSAERPKGSFSTLEIQRTEQGDSAMYLCASSLAAGPGNTIYFGEGSWLTVV.

The rearrangement links TRBV4-1 to TRBJ1-2, with TRBD1 identical over 7 bases. After removal of 2 bases from V and 6 bases from J, the junction contained 9 bases not matched to a gene. Germline lookup yields CDR1 MGHRA and CDR2 YSYEKL. The CDR3 runs to 15 residues. The CDR3 nucleotides read TGCGCCAGCAGCCAACGCCCGACAGGGAGAGATGGCTACACCTTC. It is translated as CASSQRPTGRDGYTF.

This chain connects TRBV9 to TRBJ2-7, with 11 nucleotides matching TRBD2. CDR1 and CDR2 (germline): SGDLS, YYNGEE. V trimming: 3 bases; J trimming: 7 bases; junction bases outside the gene matches: 6. This CDR3 has 14 amino acids. CDR3 in DNA: TGTGCCAGCAGCGGGCAGATAGCGGGAGGGGAGCAGTACTTC. This sequence encodes CASSGQIAGGEQYF.

The J gene is TRBJ2-1, the V gene TRBV14; D is perhaps TRBD2 (6 bases). Trimming shortened V by 0 bases and J by 13 bases, and 13 bases separated the two germline ends. This CDR3 is 13 amino acids long. Germline assignment: CDR1 SGHDN and CDR2 FVKESK. CDR3 loop: CASSQERRTIQFF. CDR3 nucleotides: TGTGCCAGCAGCCAAGAACGCCGGACTATCCAGTTCTTC. The full variable domain, in which reference TRBV14 and TRBJ2-1 provide the parts outside the CDR3, is EAGVTQFPSHSVIEKGQTVTLRCDPISGHDNLYWYRRVMGKEIKFLLHFVKESKQDESGMPNNRFLAERTGGTYSTLKVQPAELEDSGVYFCASSQERRTIQFFGPGTRLTVL.

The chain uses TRBV5-1 and TRBJ2-5, with 8 bases fitting TRBD1. The CDR3 loop spans 15 amino acids. V shed 3 bases and J 1 base; nucleotides not matched to a gene: 5. Germline V gene sequence: CDR1 SGHRS, CDR2 YFSETQ. The CDR3 DNA reads as TGCGCCAGCAGCTGGGGGACAGGCAGCCAAGAGACCCAGTACTTC. Translation: CASSWGTGSQETQYF.

V usage is TRBV29-1 and J usage is TRBJ1-2, with 8 bases lining up with TRBD1. Germline assignment: CDR1 SQVTM and CDR2 ANQGSEA. V shed 5 bases and J 4 bases; nucleotides not matched to a gene: 6. This CDR3 contains 13 residues. CDR3 loop: CSVRTGIGYGYTF. CDR3 nucleotides: TGCAGCGTTCGGACAGGGATAGGCTATGGCTACACCTTC.

V usage is TRBV9 and J usage is TRBJ2-1, with TRBD2 identical over 11 bases. CDR1 is SGDLS and CDR2 is YYNGEE in the germline V gene. Unmatched junction bases numbered 9, after V lost 0 bases and J lost 10 bases. The CDR3 consists of 16 residues. CDR3 amino acids: CASSVGLVAGGGEQFF. As DNA, the CDR3 is TGTGCCAGCAGCGTAGGATTGGTAGCGGGAGGGGGAGAGCAGTTCTTC. The full variable domain, completed using reference TRBV9 and TRBJ2-1, is DSGVTQTPKHLITATGQRVTLRCSPRSGDLSVYWYQQSLDQGLQFLIQYYNGEERAKGNILERFSAQQFPDLHSELNLSSLELGDSALYFCASSVGLVAGGGEQFFGPGTRLTVL.

The J gene is TRBJ2-7, the V gene TRBV5-5; 7 nucleotides line up with TRBD1. CDR1 SGHKS and CDR2 YYEKEE come from the germline V gene (reference sequence). Trimming removed 7 bases from V and 3 bases from J; junction bases left unmatched: 13. The CDR3 totals 15 residues. The CDR3 spells CASFPSGTEDYEQYF. For the CDR3, the DNA is TGTGCCAGCTTTCCATCCGGGACAGAGGACTACGAGCAGTACTTC.

The rearrangement links TRBV12-3 or TRBV12-4 to TRBJ2-1, with a weak D call TRBD2 (6 bases). Trimming took 6 bases from V and 10 from J, leaving 13 bases between them. CDR3 size: 12 residues. CDR3 protein: CASSRPGGEQFF. Written as DNA, the CDR3 is TGTGCCAGCAGCCGCCCCGGAGGGGAGCAGTTCTTC.

This chain joins TRBV4-1 and TRBJ2-4, with a tentative D call TRBD1 (6 bases). This CDR3 has 15 residues. Looked up from germline, CDR1 is MGHRA and CDR2 is YSYEKL. V gave up 2 bases and J gave up 4 bases, with 12 bases separating them. CDR3 DNA: TGCGCCAGCAGCCAAACACAGGGTTCTAAAAACATTCAGTACTTC. Protein product: CASSQTQGSKNIQYF.

V is TRBV15 and J is TRBJ2-1, with D possibly TRBD1 on 8 matching bases. V was shortened by 2 bases and J by 5 bases, with 16 bases between the two germline ends. Germline V gene lookup returns CDR1 LNHNV and CDR2 YYDKDF (reference sequence). The CDR3 is made up of 16 amino acids. CDR3 sequence: CATSRRDRGLNNEQFF. CDR3 sequence (DNA): TGTGCCACCAGCAGACGCGACAGGGGACTAAACAATGAGCAGTTCTTC. Full variable domain (rest looked up from reference TRBV15 and TRBJ2-1): DAMVIQNPRYQVTQFGKPVTLSCSQTLNHNVMYWYQQKSSQAPKLLFHYYDKDFNNEADTPDNFQSRRPNTSFCFLDIRSPGLGDTAMYLCATSRRDRGLNNEQFFGPGTRLTVL.

This clone has only one observation. J is TRBJ2-2 and V is TRBV10-3; D is uncertain. The CDR3 runs 14 residues. Germline CDR1 and CDR2: ENHRY and SYGVKD. The germline V and J ends were trimmed by 6 bases and 2 bases, with 10 bases remaining between them. This CDR3 reads CAIRDSPNTGELFF. The CDR3 DNA reads TGTGCCATCAGGGATAGTCCCAACACCGGGGAGCTGTTTTTT.

The chain links TRBV7-9 to TRBJ2-7; D is unresolved. The CDR3 covers 13 residues. Germline CDR1 SEHNR, CDR2 FQNEAQ (reference sequence). Trimming took off 1 base at V and 4 bases at J, with 8 bases between the two ends. The CDR3 DNA sequence: TGTGCCAGCAGCTTAGTGGCCGGGTACGAGCAGTACTTC. Its protein is CASSLVAGYEQYF.

This chain joins TRBV15 and TRBJ2-5; 8 positions agree with TRBD1. V gave up 0 bases and J gave up 5 bases; unmatched junction bases: 8. This CDR3 contains 16 residues. The germline gives CDR1 LNHNV, CDR2 YYDKDF (reference sequence). The CDR3 is CATSRDGRGRRETQYF. DNA of the CDR3: TGTGCCACCAGCAGAGATGGCAGGGGGCGACGCGAGACCCAGTACTTC.

The gene calls are TRBV5-1 and TRBJ2-7; maybe TRBD1 (6 bases). This CDR3 is built from 15 residues. Germline V gene data show CDR1 as SGHRS and CDR2 as YFSETQ. V was pared by 4 bases and J by 1 base, with 15 bases between. The CDR3 here is CASSVLQGASYEQYF. CDR3 DNA: TGCGCCAGCAGCGTTTTACAGGGAGCTTCCTACGAGCAGTACTTC.

In this sample, this clone turned up once. The V and J genes are TRBV6-2 or TRBV6-3 and TRBJ2-2, with 12 bases lining up with TRBD2. CDR3 size: 17 residues. Germline assignment: CDR1 MNHEY and CDR2 SVGEGT. With 3 bases clipped from V and 6 bases from J, the junction kept 8 bases outside the gene matches. Here the CDR3 DNA reads TGTGCCAGCAGTTATTTGCGACTAGCGGGAGATTCCGGGGAGCTGTTTTTT. It encodes CASSYLRLAGDSGELFF.